This is a list of T cell receptor beta chains from one sample in a study of blood T cell repertoires in COVID-19. This table comes from immunoSEQ multiplex PCR, and its TCRdb copy is limited to in-frame clones, with some not included. The sample carries about 250,000 clones, 80% to 85% recorded once. Sequencing was performed on PBMCs or T cells enriched from blood (not recorded which). These receptors were collected from a man aged 35 to 55 who had been exposed to COVID-19. CDR3s include the opening cysteine and the closing phenylalanine or tryptophan. The D gene is left open where the match is weak. Size tells how often a clone was seen (once, few, many) or the class of an expanded clone, and some rows leave it out.

clone_size	d_call	v_call	j_call	cdr3_aa	cdr3_nt
-	-	TRBV24-1	TRBJ1-5	CATSDGGQPQHF	TGTGCCACCAGTGATGGAGGTCAGCCCCAGCATTTT
-	-	TRBV3-1/TRBV3-2	TRBJ2-7	CASSQDVDEQYF	TGTGCCAGCAGCCAAGATGTCGACGAGCAGTACTTC
-	-	TRBV9	TRBJ2-5	CASSVDKWETQYF	TGTGCCAGCAGCGTAGACAAGTGGGAGACCCAGTACTTC
-	-	TRBV10-3	TRBJ2-7	CAISPSHEQYF	TGTGCCATCAGTCCCTCCCACGAGCAGTACTTC
-	TRBD2	TRBV7-7	TRBJ2-3	CASSLGSGRGTDTQYF	TGTGCTAGCAGCTTGGGGTCCGGGAGGGGCACAGATACGCAGTATTTT
-	-	TRBV5-5	TRBJ1-2	CASSLAGAGGYTF	TGTGCCAGCAGCTTGGCAGGGGCAGGTGGCTACACCTTC
once	-	TRBV6-2/TRBV6-3	TRBJ1-2	CASSYPRDGYTF	TGTGCCAGCAGTTACCCCAGGGATGGCTACACCTTC
-	-	TRBV5-1	TRBJ2-5	CASSGQGNFVETQYF	TGCGCCAGCAGCGGGCAGGGCAACTTCGTAGAGACCCAGTACTTC
-	-	TRBV15	TRBJ2-7	CATSDGSSYEQYF	TGTGCCACCAGCGATGGGAGCTCCTACGAGCAGTACTTC
-	TRBD2	TRBV6-1	TRBJ2-3	CASSELAGAVTDTQYF	TGTGCCAGCAGTGAATTAGCGGGAGCGGTCACAGATACGCAGTATTTT
-	-	TRBV2	TRBJ1-5	CASREAQGNQPQHF	TGTGCCAGCAGGGAAGCCCAGGGGAATCAGCCCCAGCATTTT
-	-	TRBV24-1	TRBJ1-2	CATSDPRQHYGYTF	TGTGCCACCAGTGATCCGCGACAGCACTATGGCTACACCTTC
-	-	TRBV15	TRBJ1-5	CATSGTPNQPQHF	TGTGCCACCAGTGGGACACCCAATCAGCCCCAGCATTTT
-	-	TRBV28	TRBJ2-2	CASSFPRSRNTGELFF	TGTGCCAGCAGTTTTCCGCGCTCCCGGAACACCGGGGAGCTGTTTTTT
-	-	TRBV2	TRBJ1-1	CASTPRMNTEAFF	TGTGCCAGCACTCCCAGGATGAACACTGAAGCTTTCTTT